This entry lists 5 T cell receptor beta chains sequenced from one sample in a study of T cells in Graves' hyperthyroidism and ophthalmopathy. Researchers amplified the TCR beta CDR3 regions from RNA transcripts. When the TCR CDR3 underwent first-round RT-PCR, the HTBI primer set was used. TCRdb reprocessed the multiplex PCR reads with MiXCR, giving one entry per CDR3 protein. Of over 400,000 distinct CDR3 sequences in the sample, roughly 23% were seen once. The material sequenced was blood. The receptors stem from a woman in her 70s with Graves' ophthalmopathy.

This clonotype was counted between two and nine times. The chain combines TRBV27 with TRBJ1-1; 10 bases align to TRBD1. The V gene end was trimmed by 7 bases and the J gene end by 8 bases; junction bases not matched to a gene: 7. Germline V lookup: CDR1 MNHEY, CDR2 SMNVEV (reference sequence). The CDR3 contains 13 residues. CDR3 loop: CASKRQGATEAFF. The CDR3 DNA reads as TGTGCCAGCAAGAGACAGGGGGCAACCGAAGCTTTCTTT.

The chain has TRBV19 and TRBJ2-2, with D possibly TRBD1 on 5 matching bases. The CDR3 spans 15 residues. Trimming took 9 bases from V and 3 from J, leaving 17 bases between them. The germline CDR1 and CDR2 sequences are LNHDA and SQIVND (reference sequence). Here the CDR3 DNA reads TGTGCCAGCCGTACAAGGGGAATCGACACCGGGGAGCTGTTTTTT. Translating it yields CASRTRGIDTGELFF.

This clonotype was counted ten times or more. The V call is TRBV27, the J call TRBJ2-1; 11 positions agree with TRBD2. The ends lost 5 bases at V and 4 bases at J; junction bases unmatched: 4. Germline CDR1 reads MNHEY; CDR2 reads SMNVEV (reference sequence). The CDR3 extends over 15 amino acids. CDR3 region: CASSPRLAGYNEQFF. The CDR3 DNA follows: TGTGCCAGCAGTCCTAGACTAGCGGGGTACAATGAGCAGTTCTTC.

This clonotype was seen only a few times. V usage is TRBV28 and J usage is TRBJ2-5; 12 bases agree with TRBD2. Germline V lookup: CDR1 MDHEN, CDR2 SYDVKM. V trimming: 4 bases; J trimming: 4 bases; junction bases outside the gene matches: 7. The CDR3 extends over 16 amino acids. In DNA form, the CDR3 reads TGTGCCAGCAGTTCCCTAATGACTAGCGGGGGAGAGACCCAGTACTTC. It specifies CASSSLMTSGGETQYF.

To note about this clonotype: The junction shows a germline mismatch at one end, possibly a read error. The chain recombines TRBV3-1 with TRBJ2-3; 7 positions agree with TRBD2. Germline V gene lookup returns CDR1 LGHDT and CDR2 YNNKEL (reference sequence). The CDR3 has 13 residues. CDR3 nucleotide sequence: TGCGCCAGCAGCCGCACTAGCGCTCATACGCAGTATTTT. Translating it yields CASSRTSAHTQYF.